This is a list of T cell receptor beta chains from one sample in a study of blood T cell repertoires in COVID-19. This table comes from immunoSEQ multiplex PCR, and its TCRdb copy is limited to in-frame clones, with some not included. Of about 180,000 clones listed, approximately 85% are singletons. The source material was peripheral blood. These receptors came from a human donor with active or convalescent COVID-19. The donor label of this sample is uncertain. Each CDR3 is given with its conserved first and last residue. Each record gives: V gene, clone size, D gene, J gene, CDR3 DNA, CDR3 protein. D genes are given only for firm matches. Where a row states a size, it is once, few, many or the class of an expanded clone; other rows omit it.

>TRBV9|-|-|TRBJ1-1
TGTGCCAGCAGCGTAGTATCGGGTGTGAGCACTGAAGCTTTCTTT
CASSVVSGVSTEAFF
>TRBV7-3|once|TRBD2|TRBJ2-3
TGTGCCAGCAGCTCCGACAGCGGGAGTGGGGATACGCAGTATTTT
CASSSDSGSGDTQYF
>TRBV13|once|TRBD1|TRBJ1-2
TGTGCCAGCAGCGTACGCTCCGGGACAGGGTATGGCTACACCTTC
CASSVRSGTGYGYTF
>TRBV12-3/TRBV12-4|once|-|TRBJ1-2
TGTGCCAGCAGTTTCGAGAGCAACTATGGCTACACCTTC
CASSFESNYGYTF
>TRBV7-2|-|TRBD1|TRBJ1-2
TGTGCCAGCAGCCTTGGAATCACAGGGGAGGGCTACACCTTC
CASSLGITGEGYTF
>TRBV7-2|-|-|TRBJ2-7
TGTGCCAGCAGCTCGTACAGCTACGAGCAGTACTTC
CASSSYSYEQYF
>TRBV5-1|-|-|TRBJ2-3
TGCGCCGGACGGGAGCCGGGCACAGATACGCAGTATTTT
CAGREPGTDTQYF
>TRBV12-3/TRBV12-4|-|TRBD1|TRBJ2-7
TGTGCCAGCAGTTTAGGGACAGGGATCGAGCAGTACTTC
CASSLGTGIEQYF
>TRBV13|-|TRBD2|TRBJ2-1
TGTGCCAGCAGCTTAGAGGCCCTAGCGGGAGGCCTTTCCAATGAGCAGTTCTTC
CASSLEALAGGLSNEQFF
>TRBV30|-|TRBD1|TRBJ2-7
TGTGCCTGGAGTAGGGGACAGGGGGTCTACGAGCAGTACTTC
CAWSRGQGVYEQYF
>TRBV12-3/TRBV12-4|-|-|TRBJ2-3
TGTGCCAGCAGCTCACAAAGCACAGATACGCAGTATTTT
CASSSQSTDTQYF
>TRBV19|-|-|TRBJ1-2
TGTGCCAGTAGTATCACCCCGGGATCCCGAACTAACTATGGCTACACCTTC
CASSITPGSRTNYGYTF
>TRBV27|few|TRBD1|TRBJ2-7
TGTGCCAGCGCCCGCCAGGGGGCGAGCTCCTACGAGCAGTACTTC
CASARQGASSYEQYF
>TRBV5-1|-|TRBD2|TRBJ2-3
TGCGCCAGCCGGGCGGCGGGAGGAGTGGCAGATACGCAGTATTTT
CASRAAGGVADTQYF
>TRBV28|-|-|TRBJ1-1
TGTGCCAGAGGACATATGAACACTGAAGCTTTCTTT
CARGHMNTEAFF
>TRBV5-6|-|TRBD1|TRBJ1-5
TGTGCCAGCAGCACCGGACAGGACAGGCAGCCCCAGCATTTT
CASSTGQDRQPQHF
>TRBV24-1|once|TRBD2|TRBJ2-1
TGTGCCACCAGTGCGGTAGCGGGAGGGTTTTACAATGAGCAGTTCTTC
CATSAVAGGFYNEQFF
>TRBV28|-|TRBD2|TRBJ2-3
TGTGCCAGCACGAGGGTTAGCGGGAGTTTCCGGGATACGCAGTATTTT
CASTRVSGSFRDTQYF
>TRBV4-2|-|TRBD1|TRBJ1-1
TGTGCCAGCAGCCGGGACAGGGGGAACACTGAAGCTTTCTTT
CASSRDRGNTEAFF
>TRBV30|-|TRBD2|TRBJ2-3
TGTGCCTGGAGGGGACTAGCGGGGGGGAACACAGATACGCAGTATTTT
CAWRGLAGGNTDTQYF
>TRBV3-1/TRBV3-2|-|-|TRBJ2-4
TGTGCCAGCAGCCACCTTGACGGAGGCGTTCAGTACTTC
CASSHLDGGVQYF
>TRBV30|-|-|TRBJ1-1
TGTGCCTGGAGTGTCCCCGGACACATGAACACTGAAGCTTTCTTT
CAWSVPGHMNTEAFF
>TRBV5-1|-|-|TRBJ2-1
TGCGCCAGCAGCTTGGGGACTAATGAGCAGTTCTTC
CASSLGTNEQFF
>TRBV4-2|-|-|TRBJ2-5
TGTGCCAGCAGCCAAGCCGCGCAGGGGAAGTTTCGGGAGACCCAGTACTTC
CASSQAAQGKFRETQYF
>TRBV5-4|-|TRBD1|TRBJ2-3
TGTGCCAGCAGCGCACCACCGGGACAGGCGGAAGATACGCAGTATTTT
CASSAPPGQAEDTQYF
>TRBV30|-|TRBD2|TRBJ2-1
TGTGCCTGGGAGGGACTAGCGCTCGAGCAGTTCTTC
CAWEGLALEQFF
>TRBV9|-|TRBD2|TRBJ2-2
TGTGCCAGCAGCGCGACAGCTCTAGCGGGAGATCAGTTGAACACCGGGGAGCTGTTTTTT
CASSATALAGDQLNTGELFF
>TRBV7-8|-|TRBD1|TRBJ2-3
TGTGCCAGCAGCCGAGACAGGGGGCATGGTACGCAGTATTTT
CASSRDRGHGTQYF
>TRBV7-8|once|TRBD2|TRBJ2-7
TGTGCCAGCAGCCCCCCCCAGACTAGCGGGACCCTCGAGCAGTACTTC
CASSPPQTSGTLEQYF
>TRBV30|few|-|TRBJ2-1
TGTGCCTGGAGCCCAGGATTTTACAATGAGCAGTTCTTC
CAWSPGFYNEQFF
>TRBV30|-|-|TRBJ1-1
TGTGCCTGGAGTCTCGGGGGTGGAGCTTTCTTT
CAWSLGGGAFF
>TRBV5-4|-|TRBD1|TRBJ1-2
TGTGCCAGCGGGCTCGACAGGGGGCTAGGCTACACCTTC
CASGLDRGLGYTF
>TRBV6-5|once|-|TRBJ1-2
TGTGCCAGCAGTTCTCCGGGAGGGGTCGGCTACACCTTC
CASSSPGGVGYTF
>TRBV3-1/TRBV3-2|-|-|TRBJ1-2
TGTGCCAGCAGCCAACAGGCCCTCTATGGCTACACCTTC
CASSQQALYGYTF
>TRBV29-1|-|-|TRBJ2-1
TGCAGCGTTGTGGGGGGGCCCAATGAGCAGTTCTTC
CSVVGGPNEQFF
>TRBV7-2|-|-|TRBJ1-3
TGTGCCAGCAGCTTAGAGGCGGGTTCTGGAAACACCATATATTTT
CASSLEAGSGNTIYF
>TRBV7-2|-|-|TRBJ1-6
TGTGCCAGCAGCTGGGGAAGGGGGATCAATTCACCCCTCCACTTT
CASSWGRGINSPLHF
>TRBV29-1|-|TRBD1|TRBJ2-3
TGCAGCGTTAACAACAGGGGAGATACGCAGTATTTT
CSVNNRGDTQYF
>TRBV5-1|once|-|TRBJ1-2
-
CASSLVGSGNTF